A selection of T cell receptor beta chains follows, all from one sample in a study of blood T cell repertoires in COVID-19. Sequenced by immunoSEQ multiplex PCR; TCRdb stores in-frame clones only, minus some. The sample lists approximately 240,000 clones; around 90% were seen once. The sample comprised PBMCs or T cells enriched from blood (not recorded which). All receptors come from a woman in her 30s with acute COVID-19. Each CDR3 is given without its conserved first and last residue. Each record gives: J gene, V gene, CDR3 protein.

TRBJ1-2,TRBV6-5,ASRKGSAGDYGYT
TRBJ1-5,TRBV19,ASSIGQVQRDRGNQPQH
TRBJ2-3,TRBV5-1,ASSLVGSGRVDTQY
TRBJ2-3,TRBV19,ASKAVSGGVSSTDTQY
TRBJ2-7,TRBV13,ASSSSGTERSPYEQY
TRBJ1-5,TRBV21-1,ASVPDRRNSNQPQH
TRBJ1-1,TRBV29-1,SHSRVNTEAF
TRBJ2-5,TRBV19,ASRTDRYQETQY
TRBJ1-2,TRBV2,ASSNENPGGSLPNYGYT
TRBJ1-6,TRBV5-1,ASSLGMAARLDLH
TRBJ1-4,TRBV7-9,ASSSPDRGNEKLF
TRBJ2-1,TRBV4-3,ASSQDRDGRDPNEQF
TRBJ1-2,TRBV6-5,ASINTGYGYT
TRBJ2-3,TRBV5-4,ASSLGTSGGDTDTQY
TRBJ2-3,TRBV29-1,SVDTSGGWTDTQY
TRBJ1-2,TRBV7-2,ASSFSAGVAYGYT
TRBJ2-3,TRBV7-6,ASSPMSTDTQY
TRBJ2-7,TRBV21-1,ASSKASGTVYEQY
TRBJ1-6,TRBV28,ASSLLISPLH
TRBJ2-1,TRBV19,ASKGQAYNEQF
TRBJ1-2,TRBV5-1,ASSLDRNGYT
TRBJ1-5,TRBV6-1,ASSEDRWNQPQH
TRBJ1-1,TRBV20-1,SAYRGTEAF
TRBJ1-2,TRBV6-1,ASSEPGQGTSYGYT
TRBJ1-5,TRBV24-1,ATAQGGGSNQPQH
TRBJ2-1,TRBV7-9,ASSLLDTSSYNEQF
TRBJ2-7,TRBV29-1,SVSGAGQGLYEQY
TRBJ2-7,TRBV2,ASSDTRGRVEQY
TRBJ2-7,TRBV7-6,ASSLASATGRFSEQY